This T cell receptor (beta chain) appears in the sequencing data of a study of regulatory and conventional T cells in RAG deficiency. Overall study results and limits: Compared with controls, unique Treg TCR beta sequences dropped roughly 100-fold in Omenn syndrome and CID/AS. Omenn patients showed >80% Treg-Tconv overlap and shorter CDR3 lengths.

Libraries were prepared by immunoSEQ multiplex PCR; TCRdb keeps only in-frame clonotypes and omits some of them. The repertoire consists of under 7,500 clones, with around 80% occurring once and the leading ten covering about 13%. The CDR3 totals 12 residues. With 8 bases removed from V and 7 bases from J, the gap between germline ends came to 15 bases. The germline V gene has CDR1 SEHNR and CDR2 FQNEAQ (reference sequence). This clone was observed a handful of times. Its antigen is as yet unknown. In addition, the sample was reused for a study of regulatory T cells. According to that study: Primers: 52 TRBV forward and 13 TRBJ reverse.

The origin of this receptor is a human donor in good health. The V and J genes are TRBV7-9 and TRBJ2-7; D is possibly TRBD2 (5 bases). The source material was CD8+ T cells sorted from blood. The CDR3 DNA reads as TGTGCCAGCGGACGGACCGGGGTGGAGCAGTACTTC. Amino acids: CASGRTGVEQYF.